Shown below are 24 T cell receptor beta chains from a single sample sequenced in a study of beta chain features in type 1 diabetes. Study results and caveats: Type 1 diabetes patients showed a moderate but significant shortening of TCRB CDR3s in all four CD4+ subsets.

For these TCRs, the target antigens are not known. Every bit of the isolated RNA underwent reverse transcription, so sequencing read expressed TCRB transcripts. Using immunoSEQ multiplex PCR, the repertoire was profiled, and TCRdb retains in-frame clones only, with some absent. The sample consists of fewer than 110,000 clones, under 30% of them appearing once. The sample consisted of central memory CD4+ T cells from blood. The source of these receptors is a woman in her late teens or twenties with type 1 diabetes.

In DNA, the CDR3 is TGTGCCTGGAGATCTCGGCTCGGGGAGAAACTGTTTTTT. Translated, it gives CAWRSRLGEKLFF. The chain is built from TRBV30 and TRBJ1-4, with no clear D. Trimming left V 3 bases short and J 11 bases short, with 16 bases between. The CDR3 has 13 amino acids. Germline lookup yields CDR1 GTSNPN and CDR2 SVGIG (reference sequence).

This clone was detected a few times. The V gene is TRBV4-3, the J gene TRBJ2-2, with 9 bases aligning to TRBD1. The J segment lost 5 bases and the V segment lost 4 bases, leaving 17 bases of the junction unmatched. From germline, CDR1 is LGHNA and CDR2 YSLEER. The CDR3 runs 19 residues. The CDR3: CASSLMPASGTGNTGELFF. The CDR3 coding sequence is TGCGCCAGCAGCCTAATGCCCGCGTCCGGGACAGGGAATACCGGGGAGCTGTTTTTT.

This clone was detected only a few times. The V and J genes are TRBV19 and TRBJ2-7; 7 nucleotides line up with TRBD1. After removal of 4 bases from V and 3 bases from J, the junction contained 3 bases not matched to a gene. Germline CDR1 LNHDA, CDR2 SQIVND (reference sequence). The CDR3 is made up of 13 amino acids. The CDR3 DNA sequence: TGTGCCAGTAGTAGGGGACAGTACTACGAGCAGTACTTC. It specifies CASSRGQYYEQYF.

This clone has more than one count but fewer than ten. CDR3 coding DNA: TGTGCCAGCAGCTTCGATTCGGACAGGGGAAGAGGCTACACCTTC. Protein sequence: CASSFDSDRGRGYTF. The V and J genes are TRBV5-6 and TRBJ1-2; 9 nucleotides align to TRBD1. There are 15 residues in the CDR3. Germline V gene lookup returns CDR1 SGHDT and CDR2 YYEEEE. Trimming cost V 2 bases and J 8 bases; bases outside gene matches: 10.

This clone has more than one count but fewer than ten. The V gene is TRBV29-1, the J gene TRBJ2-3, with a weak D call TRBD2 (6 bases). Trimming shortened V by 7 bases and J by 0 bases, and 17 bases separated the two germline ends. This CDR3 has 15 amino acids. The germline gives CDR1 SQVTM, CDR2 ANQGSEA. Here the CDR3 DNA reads TGCAGCGCCGACCTGGGCGGGGCGAGCACAGATACGCAGTATTTT. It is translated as CSADLGGASTDTQYF.

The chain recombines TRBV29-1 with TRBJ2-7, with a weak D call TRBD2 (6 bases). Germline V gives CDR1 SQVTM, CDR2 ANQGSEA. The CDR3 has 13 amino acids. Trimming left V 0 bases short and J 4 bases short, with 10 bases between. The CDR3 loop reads CSVEELGGYEQYF. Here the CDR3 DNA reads TGCAGCGTTGAAGAACTGGGGGGATACGAGCAGTACTTC.

The DNA for the CDR3 is TGTGCCAGCAGCTTCGGGGGGCGCGATACGCAGTATTTT. Translating it yields CASSFGGRDTQYF. The chain recombines TRBV5-6 with TRBJ2-3; possibly TRBD2 for D (7 bases). The V and J ends lost 2 bases and 6 bases respectively, with 10 bases between them. Germline values: CDR1 SGHDT, CDR2 YYEEEE. CDR3 size: 13 residues.

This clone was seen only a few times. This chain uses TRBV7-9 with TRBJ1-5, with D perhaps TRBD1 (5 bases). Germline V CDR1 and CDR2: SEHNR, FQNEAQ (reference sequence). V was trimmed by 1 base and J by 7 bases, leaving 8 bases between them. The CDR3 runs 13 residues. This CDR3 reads CASSLEGRQPQHF. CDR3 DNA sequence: TGTGCCAGCAGCTTAGAGGGGCGGCAGCCCCAGCATTTT.

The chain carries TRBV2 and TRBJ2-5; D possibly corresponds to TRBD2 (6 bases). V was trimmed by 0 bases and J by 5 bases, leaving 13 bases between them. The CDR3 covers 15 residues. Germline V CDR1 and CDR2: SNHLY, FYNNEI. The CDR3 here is CASSEALRTTETQYF. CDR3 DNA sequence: TGTGCCAGCAGTGAAGCGCTTCGGACTACGGAGACCCAGTACTTC.

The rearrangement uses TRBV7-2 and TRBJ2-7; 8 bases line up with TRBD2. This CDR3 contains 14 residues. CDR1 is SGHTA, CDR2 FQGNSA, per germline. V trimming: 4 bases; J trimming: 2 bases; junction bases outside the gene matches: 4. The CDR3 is CASSSAGATYEQYF. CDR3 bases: TGTGCCAGCAGCTCAGCGGGAGCTACCTACGAGCAGTACTTC. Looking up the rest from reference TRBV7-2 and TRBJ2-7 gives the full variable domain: GAGVSQSPSNKVTEKGKDVELRCDPISGHTALYWYRQSLGQGLEFLIYFQGNSAPDKSGLPSDRFSAERTGGSVSTLTIQRTQQEDSAVYLCASSSAGATYEQYFGPGTRLTVT.

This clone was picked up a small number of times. CDR3 nucleotide sequence: TGTGCCAGCAGCTTGGGACAGGGCGGTTATGGCTACACCTTC. It yields the protein CASSLGQGGYGYTF. The V and J genes are TRBV5-4 and TRBJ1-2; 7 bases agree with TRBD1. CDR3 length: 14 amino acids. The V and J ends lost 0 bases and 5 bases, in that order; junction bases with no gene match: 4. The germline V gene has CDR1 SGHNT and CDR2 YYREEE (reference sequence). Supplemented by reference TRBV5-4 and TRBJ1-2, the full variable domain reads ETGVTQSPTHLIKTRGQQVTLRCSSQSGHNTVSWYQQALGQGPQFIFQYYREEENGRGNFPPRFSGLQFPNYSSELNVNALELDDSALYLCASSLGQGGYGYTFGSGTRLTVV.

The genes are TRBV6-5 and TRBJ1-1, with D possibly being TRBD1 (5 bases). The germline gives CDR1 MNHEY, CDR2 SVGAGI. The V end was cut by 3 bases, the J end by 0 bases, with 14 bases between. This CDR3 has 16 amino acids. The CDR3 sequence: CASSYRGPILNTEAFF. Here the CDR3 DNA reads TGTGCCAGCAGTTATAGGGGCCCCATTTTGAACACTGAAGCTTTCTTT.

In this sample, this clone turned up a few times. Here the CDR3 reads CAWSVLRNTEAFF. CDR3 DNA: TGTGCCTGGAGTGTATTGAGGAACACTGAAGCTTTCTTT. The chain employs TRBV30 and TRBJ1-1; D not resolved. In germline, CDR1 is GTSNPN, CDR2 SVGIG (reference sequence). Trimming pared 0 bases from V and 1 base from J, leaving 6 bases between. The CDR3 length is 13 residues.

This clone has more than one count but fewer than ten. The DNA for the CDR3 is TGCGCCAGCAGCTCCCAACGGGACAGCCCAAGGGGCTATGGCTACACCTTC. As protein: CASSSQRDSPRGYGYTF. The chain combines TRBV5-1 with TRBJ1-2, with TRBD1 identical over 7 bases. Germline CDR1 is SGHRS and CDR2 is YFSETQ. V lost 3 bases to trimming and J lost 4 bases; unmatched junction nucleotides: 15. The CDR3 runs 17 residues.

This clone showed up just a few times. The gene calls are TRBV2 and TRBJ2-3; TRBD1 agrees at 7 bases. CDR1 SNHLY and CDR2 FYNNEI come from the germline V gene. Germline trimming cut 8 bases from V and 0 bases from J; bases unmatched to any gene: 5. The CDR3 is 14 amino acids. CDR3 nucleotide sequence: TGTGCCAGCGCCTGGGGACAGAGCACAGATACGCAGTATTTT. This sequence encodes CASAWGQSTDTQYF.

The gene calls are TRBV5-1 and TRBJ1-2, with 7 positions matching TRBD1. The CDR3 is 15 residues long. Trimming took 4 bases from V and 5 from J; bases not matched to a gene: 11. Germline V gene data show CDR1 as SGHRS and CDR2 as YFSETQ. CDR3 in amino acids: CASSISGTVSYGYTF. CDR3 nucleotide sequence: TGCGCCAGCAGCATCTCCGGGACAGTTTCTTATGGCTACACCTTC. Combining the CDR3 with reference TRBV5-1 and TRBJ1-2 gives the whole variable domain KAGVTQTPRYLIKTRGQQVTLSCSPISGHRSVSWYQQTPGQGLQFLFEYFSETQRNKGNFPGRFSGRQFSNSRSEMNVSTLELGDSALYLCASSISGTVSYGYTFGSGTRLTVV.

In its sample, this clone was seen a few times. Here the CDR3 reads CASHGLAAFSSGNEQFF. The CDR3 DNA reads TGTGCCAGCCACGGACTAGCGGCCTTCTCGTCTGGGAATGAGCAGTTCTTC. This rearrangement joins TRBV5-6 to TRBJ2-1, with 10 bases that match TRBD2. Looked up from germline, CDR1 is SGHDT and CDR2 is YYEEEE. With 7 bases clipped from V and 7 bases from J, the junction kept 17 bases outside the gene matches. The CDR3 contains 17 residues. The full variable domain, rest sourced from reference TRBV5-6 and TRBJ2-1, is DAGVTQSPTHLIKTRGQQVTLRCSPKSGHDTVSWYQQALGQGPQFIFQYYEEEERQRGNFPDRFSGHQFPNYSSELNVNALLLGDSALYLCASHGLAAFSSGNEQFFGPGTRLTVL.

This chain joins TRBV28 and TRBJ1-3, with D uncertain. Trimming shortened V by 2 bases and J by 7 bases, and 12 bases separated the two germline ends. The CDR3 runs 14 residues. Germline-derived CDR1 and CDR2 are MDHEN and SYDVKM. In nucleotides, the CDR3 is TGTGCCAGCAGTTTACTTGTCCTTCCCAACACCATATATTTT. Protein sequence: CASSLLVLPNTIYF.

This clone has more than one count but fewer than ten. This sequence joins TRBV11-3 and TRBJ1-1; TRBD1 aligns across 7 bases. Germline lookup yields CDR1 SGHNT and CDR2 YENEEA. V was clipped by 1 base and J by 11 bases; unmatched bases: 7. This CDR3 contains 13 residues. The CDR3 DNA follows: TGTGCCAGCAGCTTAGGTTGGGGACAGCGGGCTTTCTTT. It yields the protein CASSLGWGQRAFF.

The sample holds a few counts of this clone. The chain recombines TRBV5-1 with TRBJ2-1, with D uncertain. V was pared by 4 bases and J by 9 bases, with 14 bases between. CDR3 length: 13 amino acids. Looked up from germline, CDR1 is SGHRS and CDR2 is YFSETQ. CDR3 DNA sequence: TGCGCCAGCAGCCCGCTCGGCGGTGGTGAGCAGTTCTTC. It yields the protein CASSPLGGGEQFF.

The CDR3 reads CASRVNSGRTDTQYF. The CDR3 nucleotides read TGTGCCAGCAGGGTGAATAGCGGTCGCACAGATACGCAGTATTTT. The chain carries TRBV11-1 and TRBJ2-3; D might be TRBD2 (6 bases). Germline CDR1 reads SGHAT; CDR2 reads FQDESV (reference sequence). V was cut by 6 bases and J by 1 base, with 14 bases left in between. This CDR3 region has 15 residues. The full variable domain, completed using reference TRBV11-1 and TRBJ2-3, is EAEVAQSPRYKITEKSQAVAFWCDPISGHATLYWYRQILGQGPELLVQFQDESVVDDSQLPKDRFSAERLKGVDSTLKIQPAELGDSAMYLCASRVNSGRTDTQYFGPGTRLTVL.

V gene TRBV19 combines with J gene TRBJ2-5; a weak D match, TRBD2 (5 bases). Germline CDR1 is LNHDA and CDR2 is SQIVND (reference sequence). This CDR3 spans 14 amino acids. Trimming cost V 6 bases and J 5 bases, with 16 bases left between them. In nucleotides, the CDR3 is TGTGCCAGTAGCCCCCTTAGAGGGTTGGAGACCCAGTACTTC. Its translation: CASSPLRGLETQYF.

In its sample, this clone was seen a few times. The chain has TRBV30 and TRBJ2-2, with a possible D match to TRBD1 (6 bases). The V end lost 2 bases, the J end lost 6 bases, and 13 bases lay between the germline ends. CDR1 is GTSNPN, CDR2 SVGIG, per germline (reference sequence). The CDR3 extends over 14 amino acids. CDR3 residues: CAWSFLQGAGELFF. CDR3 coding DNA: TGTGCCTGGAGTTTCCTACAGGGTGCCGGGGAGCTGTTTTTT. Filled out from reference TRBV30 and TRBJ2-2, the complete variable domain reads SQTIHQWPATLVQPVGSPLSLECTVEGTSNPNLYWYRQAAGRGLQLLFYSVGIGQISSEVPQNLSASRPQDRQFILSSKKLLLSDSGFYLCAWSFLQGAGELFFGEGSRLTVL.

CDR3 sequence (DNA): TGTGCCAGCAGTCCCCGGGGGACACCGGGAGGGAACGAGCAGTACTTC. Translating gives CASSPRGTPGGNEQYF. V and J are TRBV6-6 and TRBJ2-5, with TRBD2 matching over 8 bases. Judging by the DNA end, TRBJ2-7 fits better; the J call may be wrong. The CDR3 length is 16 residues. Germline loops: CDR1 MNHNY, CDR2 SVGAGI (reference sequence).